This T cell receptor (beta chain) was documented in a study of OX40 agonist ivuxolimab in advanced cancers. Study-level background: Intravenous ivuxolimab at 0.01 to 10 mg/kg was given to patients every 2 weeks. Three patients, one with hepatocellular carcinoma and two with cutaneous melanoma, achieved partial responses. The study, taken as a whole, reports: CD8+ T cells were the subset that, on average, had more expanded clones than CD4+.

Profiled with immunoSEQ multiplex PCR; TCRdb holds only in-frame clones, not every one. The sample holds some 17,000 clones, about 89% seen once. Turning to this clone: The antigen remains unidentified.

The cohort excluded patients with autoimmune disease history or systemic immunosuppression. The origin of this receptor is an adult with an advanced solid tumor such as melanoma, head and neck, liver or kidney cancer. Source: CD4+ or CD8+ T cells sorted from blood, taken in a trial of the OX40 agonist ivuxolimab.

CDR3 coding DNA: TGTGCCAGCAGCTTAGAGGCCAGCTCCTACAATGAGCAGTTCTTC. Encoded protein: CASSLEASSYNEQFF. The chain is built from TRBV11-2 and TRBJ2-1; D is unresolved. CDR1 and CDR2 from the germline V gene are SGHAT and FQNNGV. The CDR3 length is 15 residues. The V end lost 0 bases, the J end lost 0 bases, and 6 bases lay between the germline ends.